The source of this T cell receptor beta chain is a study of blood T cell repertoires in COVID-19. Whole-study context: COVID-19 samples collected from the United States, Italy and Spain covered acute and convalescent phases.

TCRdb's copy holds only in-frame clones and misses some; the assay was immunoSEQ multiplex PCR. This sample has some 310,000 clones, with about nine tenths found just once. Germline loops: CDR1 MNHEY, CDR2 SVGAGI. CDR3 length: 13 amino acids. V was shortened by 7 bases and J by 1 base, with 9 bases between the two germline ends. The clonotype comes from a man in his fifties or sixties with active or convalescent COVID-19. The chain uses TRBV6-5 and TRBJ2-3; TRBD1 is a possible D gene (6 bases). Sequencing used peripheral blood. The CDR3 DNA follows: TGTGCCAGCACCTACAGGGGCACAGATACGCAGTATTTT. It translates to CASTYRGTDTQYF.